A single sample is the source of the 17 T cell receptor beta chains below, sequenced in a study of blood T cells in healthy people across ages. A second roughly 6 to 11 cycle PCR used barcoded and J-beta primers. TCRdb redid the calling of the 5' RACE reads with MiXCR, one entry per CDR3 protein. The repertoire holds more than 1,400,000 distinct CDR3 sequences, with 40% to 50% as singletons. Specimen: blood. The receptor set was obtained from a young woman in good health.

The chain joins TRBV20-1 to TRBJ2-5, with 7 bases lining up with TRBD2. Trimming removed 6 bases from V and 11 bases from J; junction bases left unmatched: 9. The germline CDR1 and CDR2 sequences are DFQATT and SNEGSKA (reference sequence). The length of the CDR3 is 11 residues. The CDR3 here is CSATSDGEQYF. In DNA form, the CDR3 reads TGCAGTGCCACTAGCGACGGTGAGCAGTACTTC.

This chain connects TRBV10-3 to TRBJ2-2; a weak D match, TRBD1 (6 bases). This CDR3 contains 15 residues. The germline gives CDR1 ENHRY, CDR2 SYGVKD. The V gene lost 0 bases and the J gene lost 4 bases, with 9 bases spanning the gap. The CDR3 DNA reads as TGTGCCATCAGTGAGTCAGCAGGGGTCACCGGGGAGCTGTTTTTT. Translating gives CAISESAGVTGELFF.

This clonotype was counted a few times. The junction and the germline gene differ at one end; a read error may be behind it. This chain joins TRBV7-2 and TRBJ2-1; D is uncertain. Germline CDR1 SGHTA, CDR2 FQGNSA. The length of the CDR3 is 17 residues. CDR3 protein: CASSDNRRLGSYNEQFF. The CDR3 DNA reads as TGTGCCAGCAGCGATAATCGAAGGCTAGGTTCCTACAATGAGCAGTTCTTT.

The chain is built from TRBV6-6 and TRBJ2-2; 8 bases map to TRBD2. CDR3 size: 15 residues. With V trimmed by 7 bases and J by 6 bases, 10 bases remained unmatched. Germline V gene data show CDR1 as MNHNY and CDR2 as SVGAGI (reference sequence). The CDR3 sequence: CASNPGLVSAGELFF. The CDR3 coding sequence is TGTGCCAGCAACCCGGGACTAGTCTCCGCCGGGGAGCTGTTTTTT.

This clonotype has just a few counts. The chain employs TRBV5-1 and TRBJ1-2; TRBD1 aligns across 7 bases. The CDR3 is 13 residues long. Germline lookup yields CDR1 SGHRS and CDR2 YFSETQ. J lost 6 bases, V lost 4 bases, and 6 bases had no gene match. CDR3 in DNA: TGCGCCAGCAGCGGCGGGACAGACCATGGCTACACCTTC. Translation gives CASSGGTDHGYTF.

This rearrangement joins TRBV18 to TRBJ2-3, with D tentatively TRBD2 (6 bases). V dropped 3 bases and J dropped 3 bases, with 19 bases sitting between them. CDR1 and CDR2 from the germline V gene are KGHSH and LQKENI. The CDR3 runs 17 residues. The CDR3 nucleotides read TGTGCCAGCTCACCCTCGGCTAGCGCGACCGAAACAGATACGCAGTATTTT. Amino acids: CASSPSASATETDTQYF. The complete variable domain, with remaining parts taken from reference TRBV18 and TRBJ2-3, reads NAGVMQNPRHLVRRRGQEARLRCSPMKGHSHVYWYRQLPEEGLKFMVYLQKENIIDESGMPKERFSAEFPKEGPSILRIQQVVRGDSAAYFCASSPSASATETDTQYFGPGTRLTVL.

This sequence joins TRBV6-1 and TRBJ2-1; D unresolved. Looked up from germline, CDR1 is MNHNS and CDR2 is SASEGT. V dropped 4 bases and J dropped 9 bases, with 13 bases sitting between them. The CDR3 runs to 13 residues. CDR3 residues: CASSGPGWGEQFF. The CDR3 region has the DNA TGTGCCAGCAGTGGACCGGGTTGGGGTGAGCAGTTCTTC.

This clonotype was seen just once. The V and J genes are TRBV10-3 and TRBJ2-1; a possible D gene is TRBD2 (6 bases). V was shortened by 0 bases and J by 13 bases, with 16 bases between the two germline ends. Germline CDR1 reads ENHRY; CDR2 reads SYGVKD. The CDR3 contains 14 residues. CDR3 in DNA: TGTGCCATCAGTGAGTCGGCTAGCGCGGAGACCCAGTTCTTC. This sequence encodes CAISESASAETQFF.

With respect to this clonotype: A read error may account for a junction end that differs from germline. The chain recombines TRBV6-5 with TRBJ2-3; 10 nucleotides match TRBD2. The CDR3 has 13 residues. Germline V gives CDR1 MNHEY, CDR2 SVGAGI. DNA of the CDR3: TGTGCCAGCTCTCTAGCGGGAGCAGATGCGCAGTATTTT. Its protein is CASSLAGADAQYF.

CDR3 region: CASTRQGGSNTGELFF. CDR3 bases: TGTGCCAGCACTCGACAGGGGGGTAGCAACACCGGGGAGCTGTTTTTT. The chain recombines TRBV12-3 or TRBV12-4 with TRBJ2-2; TRBD1 agrees at 9 bases. The junction had 8 bases not matched to a gene; V was cut back by 7 bases and J by 2 bases. The CDR3 sequence is 16 residues long.

This clonotype appeared many times. A single base separates this from a much larger clone, so it may be a read error. This chain joins TRBV10-3 and TRBJ2-3; D remains ambiguous. CDR3 size: 11 residues. The V end lost 5 bases, the J end lost 0 bases, and 0 bases lay between the germline ends. CDR1 and CDR2 (germline): ENHRY, SYGVKD. CDR3 DNA sequence: TGTGCCATCAGTAGCACAGATACGCAGTATTTT. Residues: CAISSTDTQYF.

With regard to this clonotype: Compared with germline, one end of the junction differs, possibly owing to a read error. The J gene is TRBJ2-7, the V gene TRBV27, with TRBD2 matching over 12 bases. Germline-derived CDR1 and CDR2 are MNHEY and SMNVEV (reference sequence). The CDR3 runs to 15 residues. The CDR3 region is CASTLLAGGSNEQYF. The DNA for the CDR3 is TGTGCCAGCACTTTACTAGCGGGAGGTAGTAATGAGCAGTACTTC.

This clonotype was counted at least ten times. The V call is TRBV7-2, the J call TRBJ2-1; 7 bases match TRBD1. The length of the CDR3 is 14 residues. Germline values: CDR1 SGHTA, CDR2 FQGNSA. The trim removed 4 bases at V and 5 bases at J, leaving 5 bases unmatched. The CDR3 DNA is TGTGCCAGCAGCTGGGGGACAGCAAACAATGAGCAGTTCTTC. Translating gives CASSWGTANNEQFF.

This sequence joins TRBV7-3 and TRBJ1-2, with D perhaps matching TRBD1 (5 bases). Trimming left V 4 bases short and J 4 bases short, with 19 bases between. CDR1 is SGHTA and CDR2 is FQGTGA in the germline V gene. The CDR3 is 16 residues long. CDR3 sequence: CASSWGGENQIYGYTF. The CDR3 nucleotides read TGTGCCAGCAGCTGGGGAGGGGAGAACCAAATCTATGGCTACACCTTC. The whole variable domain, remainder taken from reference TRBV7-3 and TRBJ1-2, is GAGVSQTPSNKVTEKGKYVELRCDPISGHTALYWYRQSLGQGPEFLIYFQGTGAADDSGLPNDRFFAVRPEGSVSTLKIQRTERGDSAVYLCASSWGGENQIYGYTFGSGTRLTVV.

The J gene is TRBJ1-6, the V gene TRBV11-2; D unclear. V lost 1 base to trimming and J lost 13 bases, with 8 bases between them. Germline lookup yields CDR1 SGHAT and CDR2 FQNNGV. The CDR3 has 12 amino acids. CDR3: CASSLAIWPLHF. The CDR3 coding sequence is TGTGCCAGCAGCTTAGCCATTTGGCCCCTCCACTTT. The full variable domain, rest sourced from reference TRBV11-2 and TRBJ1-6, is EAGVAQSPRYKIIEKRQSVAFWCNPISGHATLYWYQQILGQGPKLLIQFQNNGVVDDSQLPKDRFSAERLKGVDSTLKIQPAKLEDSAVYLCASSLAIWPLHFGNGTRLTVT.

This clonotype was seen a handful of times. The genes are TRBV29-1 and TRBJ1-1; D is perhaps TRBD1 (6 bases). This CDR3 spans 14 amino acids. Trimming left V 7 bases short and J 3 bases short, with 18 bases between. Germline V gene data show CDR1 as SQVTM and CDR2 as ANQGSEA. The CDR3 region is CSAELGQLDTEAFF. The CDR3 DNA sequence: TGCAGCGCTGAGTTAGGACAGTTGGACACTGAAGCTTTCTTT.

Only a few counts were recorded for this clonotype. This chain connects TRBV7-9 to TRBJ1-1; 10 positions agree with TRBD1. The CDR3 covers 16 residues. CDR1 and CDR2 from the germline V gene are SEHNR and FQNEAQ (reference sequence). The J segment lost 4 bases and the V segment lost 4 bases, leaving 9 bases of the junction unmatched. The chain's CDR3 is CASSSGTGDVGTEAFF. The CDR3 DNA reads as TGTGCCAGCAGCTCCGGGACAGGGGACGTGGGCACTGAAGCTTTCTTT.